Listed here is a single TCR beta chain. CDR1 is SGHDT and CDR2 is YYEEEE in the germline V gene. The CDR3 is 15 amino acids. V dropped 1 base and J dropped 6 bases, with 16 bases sitting between them. The treatment is: roughly 20 received Ad26.COV2.S at low or high dose, single or two shots; several received placebo; per-sample allocation not given. The samples date from day 63 after the first vaccine or placebo injection. Generated by immunoSEQ multiplex PCR, the TCRdb table keeps only in-frame clones and is missing some. In the table there are roughly 400,000 clones, 92% of which are singletons. These data belong to a study of Ad26.COV2.S vaccination and SARS-CoV-2 variants. Across the study: By the intramuscular route, Ad26.COV2.S was given once, or twice 56 days apart.

The origin of this receptor is a person between 18 and 59 years old who received the Ad26.COV2.S COVID-19 vaccine or a placebo. The sequenced sample was peripheral blood, obtained in a trial of Ad26.COV2.S vaccine versus placebo. The V call is TRBV5-6, the J call TRBJ1-1, with D perhaps TRBD1 (5 bases). CDR3 amino acids: CASSLFSQGLPEAFF. As DNA, the CDR3 is TGTGCCAGCAGCTTGTTCTCCCAGGGATTACCTGAAGCTTTCTTT.